The 6 T cell receptor beta chains listed next were all sequenced from one sample in a study of tumor and adjacent non-tumor tissue in lung cancer. No cell sorting was done before RNA was extracted from the tissue. Three rounds of nested PCR, following a modified ARM-PCR protocol, produced the TCRbeta library. TCRdb recomputed calls from the multiplex PCR reads with MiXCR, one row per CDR3 protein. The sample holds 200,000 to 250,000 distinct CDR3 sequences; 71% are singletons and the top ten take 20% to 25%. The sequenced material came from lung tumor tissue. The receptors derive from a man aged 55-75 years with non-small cell lung cancer.

In regard to this clonotype: At one of its ends the junction is not consistent with the germline gene, which may arise from a read error. The CDR3 nucleotides read TGTGCCAGTAGTTATCTGGCAGGAGTCTCCTACGGGCAGTACTTC. It translates to CASSYLAGVSYGQYF. The gene calls are TRBV6-5 and TRBJ2-7; D not resolved. Germline-derived CDR1 and CDR2 are MNHEY and SVGAGI. The CDR3 extends over 15 amino acids.

With respect to this clonotype: The CDR3 does not close with the conserved phenylalanine or tryptophan, likely indicating a read error. The genes are TRBV11-2 and TRBJ2-1; 9 bases align to TRBD1. Germline CDR1 reads SGHAT; CDR2 reads FQNNGV. This CDR3 comprises 15 residues. CDR3 nucleotide sequence: TGTACCAGCACCCTGGACAGGGGAGAATACAATGAGCAGTTCTTA. Amino acids: CTSTLDRGEYNEQFL.

This clonotype was observed once. This may come from a read error, since a much larger clone is one base off. The chain links TRBV29-1 to TRBJ2-1; 14 bases match TRBD2. The CDR3 has 14 residues. Germline loops: CDR1 SQVTM, CDR2 ANQGSEA. CDR3 sequence reads: CSVGLAGGPNEHFF. The CDR3 coding sequence is TGCAGCGTCGGACTAGCGGGAGGACCAAATGAGCACTTCTTC.

Comments on this clonotype: Its ends do not fully match the called genes, so a read error is possible. V gene TRBV11-1 combines with J gene TRBJ2-3; no clear D gene. CDR1 SGHAT and CDR2 FQDESV come from the germline V gene (reference sequence). The CDR3 length is 15 residues. The CDR3 is CPSSLFIGITDMQYF. For the CDR3, the DNA is TGTCCCAGCAGCTTGTTTATAGGGATCACAGATATGCAGTATTTT.

Details on this clonotype: This clone may be a read error of a much larger clone one base away. The chain has TRBV11-3 and TRBJ1-6, with 7 bases lining up with TRBD1. CDR1 and CDR2 from the germline V gene are SGHNT and YENEEA. This CDR3 comprises 15 residues. With V trimmed by 7 bases and J by 9 bases, 12 bases remained unmatched. CDR3 bases: TGTGCCAGCAACCCCAGACAGGGCCCTACTTCACCCCTCCACTTT. This codes for CASNPRQGPTSPLHF. Variable domain in full (rest from reference TRBV11-3 and TRBJ1-6): EAGVVQSPRYKIIEKKQPVAFWCNPISGHNTLYWYLQNLGQGPELLIRYENEEAVDDSQLPKDRFSAERLKGVDSTLKIQPAELGDSAVYLCASNPRQGPTSPLHFGNGTRLTVT.

This sequence joins TRBV29-1 and TRBJ2-7; the match to TRBD1 covers 8 bases. The CDR3 spans 13 residues. In germline, CDR1 is SQVTM, CDR2 ANQGSEA. Germline trimming cut 5 bases from V and 5 bases from J; bases unmatched to any gene: 8. This CDR3 reads CSVITGGSHEQYF. The CDR3, as DNA: TGCAGCGTTATAACAGGGGGGTCCCACGAGCAGTACTTC.